This T cell receptor beta chain was sequenced in a study of identical twins. Germline V gene lookup returns CDR1 DFQATT and CDR2 SNEGSKA (reference sequence). Unmatched junction bases numbered 8, after V lost 5 bases and J lost 3 bases. The CDR3 has 15 amino acids. This clonotype was found a few times. Template switching supplied a universal primer site; unique molecular identifiers were carried on the cDNA. A single record per CDR3 protein comes from TCRdb applying MiXCR to the 5' RACE reads. The profile shows around 370,000 distinct CDR3 sequences, around 9% of them singletons. This TCR was sampled from a woman between 50 and 59 years old in good health. The source material was naive T cells sorted from blood. The gene calls are TRBV20-1 and TRBJ2-3, with 10 bases that match TRBD2. The CDR3 reads CSALIAGGGTDTQYF. The CDR3, as DNA: TGCAGTGCTCTCATAGCGGGAGGAGGGACAGATACGCAGTATTTT.